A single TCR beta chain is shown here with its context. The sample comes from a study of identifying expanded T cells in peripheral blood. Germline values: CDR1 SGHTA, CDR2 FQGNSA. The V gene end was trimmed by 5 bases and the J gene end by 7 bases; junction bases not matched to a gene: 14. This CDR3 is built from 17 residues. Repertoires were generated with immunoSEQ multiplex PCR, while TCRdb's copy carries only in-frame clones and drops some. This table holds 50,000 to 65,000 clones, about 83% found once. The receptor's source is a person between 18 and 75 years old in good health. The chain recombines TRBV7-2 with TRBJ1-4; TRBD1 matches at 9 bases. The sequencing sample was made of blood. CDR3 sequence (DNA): TGTGCCAGCAGCCCCGGGACAGGGAATGTCGGAGGTGAAAAACTGTTTTTT. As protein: CASSPGTGNVGGEKLFF.